Detailed here is one TCR beta chain. This sample is part of a study of control samples from healthy donors and cancer patients. Here immunoSEQ multiplex PCR was the method, and the copy in TCRdb shows in-frame clones only, minus some. The sample lists 95,000 to 150,000 clones; roughly 89% were seen once. The CDR3 is 17 amino acids. CDR1 and CDR2 (germline): MGHRA, YSYEKL. Trimming took off 2 bases at V and 0 bases at J, with 16 bases between the two ends. This chain uses TRBV4-1 with TRBJ1-2; no definite D call. The specimen was blood. The receptor's source is a man aged 30-40 years in good health. The CDR3 DNA reads as TGCGCCAGCAGCCAATCGGATCGAGGGAGAGCTAACTATGGCTACACCTTC. It is translated as CASSQSDRGRANYGYTF.